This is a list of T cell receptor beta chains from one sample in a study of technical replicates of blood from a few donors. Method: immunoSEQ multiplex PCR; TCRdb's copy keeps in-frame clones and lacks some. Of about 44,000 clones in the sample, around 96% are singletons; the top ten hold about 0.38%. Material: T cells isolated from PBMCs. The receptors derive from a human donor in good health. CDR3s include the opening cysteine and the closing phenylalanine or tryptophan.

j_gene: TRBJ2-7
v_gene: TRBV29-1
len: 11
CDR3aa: CSIREAREQYF

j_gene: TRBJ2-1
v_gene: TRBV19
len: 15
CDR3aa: CASSIGLAGYNEQFF

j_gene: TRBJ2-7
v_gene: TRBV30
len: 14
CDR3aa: CAWSLRDIIYEQYF

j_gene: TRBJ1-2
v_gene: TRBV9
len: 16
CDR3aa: CASSVGLGQNLYGYTF

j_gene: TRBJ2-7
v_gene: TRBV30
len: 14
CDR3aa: CAWTVIGASYEQYF

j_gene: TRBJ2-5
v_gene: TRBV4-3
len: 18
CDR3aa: CASSQARVAGAFEATQYF

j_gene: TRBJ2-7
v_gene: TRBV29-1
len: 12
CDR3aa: CSVGSLSYEQYF

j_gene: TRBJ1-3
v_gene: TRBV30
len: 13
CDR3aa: CAQRTSSGNTIYF

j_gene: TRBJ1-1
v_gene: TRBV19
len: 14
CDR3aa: CASSSELKQGKAFF

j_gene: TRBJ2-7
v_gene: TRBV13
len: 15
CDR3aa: CASSSRLAGLYEQYF

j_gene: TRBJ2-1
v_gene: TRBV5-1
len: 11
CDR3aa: CASSASIEQFF

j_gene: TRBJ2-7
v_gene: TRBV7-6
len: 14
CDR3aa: CASSSGQGVYEQYF

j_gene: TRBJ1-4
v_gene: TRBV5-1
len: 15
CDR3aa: CASSLQPGQGEKLFF

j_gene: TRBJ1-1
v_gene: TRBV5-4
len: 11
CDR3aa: CASSFTGGAFF

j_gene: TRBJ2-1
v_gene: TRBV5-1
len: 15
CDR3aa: CASSLGSSSYNEQFF

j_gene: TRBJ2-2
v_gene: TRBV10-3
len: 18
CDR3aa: CAISGSSGRGADAGELFF

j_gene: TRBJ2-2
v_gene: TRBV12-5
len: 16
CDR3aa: CASGPTPLTSGGELFF

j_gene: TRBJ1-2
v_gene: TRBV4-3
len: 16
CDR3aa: CASSQAEGVKAYGYTF

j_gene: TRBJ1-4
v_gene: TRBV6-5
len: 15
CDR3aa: CASSPRPGQHEKLFF

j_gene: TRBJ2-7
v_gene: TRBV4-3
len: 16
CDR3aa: CASSQASGTGKYEQYF

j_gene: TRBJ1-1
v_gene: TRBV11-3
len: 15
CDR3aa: CASSFPRRGYTEAFF

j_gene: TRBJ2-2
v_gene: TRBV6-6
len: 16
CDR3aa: CASSYWDRDVTGELFF

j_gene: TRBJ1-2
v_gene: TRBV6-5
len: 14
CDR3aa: CASSGRDRGRGYTF

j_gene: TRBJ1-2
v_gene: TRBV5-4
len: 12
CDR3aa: CASSLEGDGYTF

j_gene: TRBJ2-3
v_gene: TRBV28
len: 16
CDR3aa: CASRASQGAGTDTQYF

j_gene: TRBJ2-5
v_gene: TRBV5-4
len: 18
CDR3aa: CASSLEAGASLYQETQYF

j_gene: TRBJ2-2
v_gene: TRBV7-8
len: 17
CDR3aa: CASSSGLAGVRTGELFF

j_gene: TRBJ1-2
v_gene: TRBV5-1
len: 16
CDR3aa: CASSLEQGAANYGYTF